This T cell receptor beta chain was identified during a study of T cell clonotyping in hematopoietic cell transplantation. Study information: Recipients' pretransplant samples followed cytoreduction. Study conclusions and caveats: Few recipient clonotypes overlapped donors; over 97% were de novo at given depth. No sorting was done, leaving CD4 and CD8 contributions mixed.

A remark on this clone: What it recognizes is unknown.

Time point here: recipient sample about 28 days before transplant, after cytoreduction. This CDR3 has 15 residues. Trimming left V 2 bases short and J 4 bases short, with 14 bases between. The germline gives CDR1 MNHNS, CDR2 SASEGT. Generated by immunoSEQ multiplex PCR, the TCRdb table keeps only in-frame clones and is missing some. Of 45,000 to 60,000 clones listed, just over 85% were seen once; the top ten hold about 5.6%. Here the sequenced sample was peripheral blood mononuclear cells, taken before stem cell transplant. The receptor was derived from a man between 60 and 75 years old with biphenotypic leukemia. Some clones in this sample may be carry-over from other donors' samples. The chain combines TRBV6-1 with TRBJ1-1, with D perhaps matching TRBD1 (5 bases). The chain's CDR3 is CASSESSGRGTEAFF. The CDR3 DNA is TGTGCCAGCAGTGAATCGTCAGGGCGCGGCACTGAAGCTTTCTTT.